A single sample gave rise to the 10 T cell receptor beta chains below, sequenced in a study of CD8+ T cells in alopecia areata (dated by TCRdb to between 2017 and 2018). The time point label on this specimen signifies: baseline before oral tofacitinib. The library was made by the immunoSEQ multiplex PCR assay. For TCR sequencing, RNA was extracted from every sample and reverse transcribed into cDNA to serve as template. As stored in TCRdb, this immuneACCESS dataset retains in-frame rearrangements with V and J assigned. A fraction of the clones does not appear; measured against another copy, unresolved V genes explain less than half of the discrepancy, and the remainder lacks a known reason. The sample includes around 140,000 clones, with 58% observed a single time. Around 6.6% of the sample lies in the top ten. The sample in question was CD4+ T cells sorted from blood, obtained at week 0. Receptor source: a human donor with alopecia areata.

In this sample, this clone turned up a few times. This chain uses TRBV7-8 with TRBJ2-5; D might be TRBD1 (5 bases). Germline V lookup: CDR1 SGHVS, CDR2 FQNEAQ. V lost 2 bases, J lost 5 bases, and 18 bases lay in between. The CDR3 extends over 16 amino acids. CDR3 region: CASSLLTLLGQETQYF. Here the CDR3 DNA reads TGTGCCAGCAGCTTACTCACCCTCCTGGGGCAGGAGACCCAGTACTTC.

This chain links TRBV12-5 with TRBJ1-4; D possibly corresponds to TRBD1 (5 bases). The germline V gene encodes CDR1 LGHNT and CDR2 FRNRAP. Trimming removed 5 bases from V and 8 bases from J, with 18 bases in between. The length of the CDR3 is 15 residues. Written as DNA, the CDR3 is TGTGCTAGTGGTCCACCTGGGGCCCCGGGGGAAAAACTGTTTTTT. Translation gives CASGPPGAPGEKLFF.

The chain recombines TRBV30 with TRBJ1-2, with TRBD1 matching over 12 bases. V lost 7 bases to trimming and J lost 8 bases; unmatched junction nucleotides: 2. Germline lookup yields CDR1 GTSNPN and CDR2 SVGIG (reference sequence). This CDR3 contains 11 residues. The DNA for the CDR3 is TGTGCCTTGGGACAGGGGGCCGGCTACACCTTC. The encoded protein is CALGQGAGYTF.

V gene TRBV30 combines with J gene TRBJ2-5; TRBD1 might be the D (5 bases). Germline loops: CDR1 GTSNPN, CDR2 SVGIG (reference sequence). The V gene lost 1 base and the J gene lost 4 bases, with 10 bases spanning the gap. The CDR3 spans 13 residues. For the CDR3, the DNA is TGTGCCTGGAGTGAGGGGCCAGTAGAGACCCAGTACTTC. Protein product: CAWSEGPVETQYF.

This chain links TRBV7-2 with TRBJ2-3; D is undetermined. The CDR3 loop spans 11 amino acids. Trimming stripped 5 bases from V and 6 bases from J, with 6 bases between. The V gene's germline CDR1 is SGHTA and CDR2 FQGNSA. The CDR3 nucleotides are TGTGCCAGCAGCCCTGTGGATACGCAGTATTTT. Its translation: CASSPVDTQYF.

Regarding this clone: Other nucleotide sequences from this sample produce the same CDR3. The CDR3 is CAWSVLSSEQFF. In nucleotides, the CDR3 is TGTGCCTGGAGTGTATTGAGCAGCGAGCAGTTCTTC. This chain connects TRBV30 to TRBJ2-1, with no clear D. Germline CDR1 is GTSNPN and CDR2 is SVGIG (reference sequence). The V and J ends lost 0 bases and 10 bases respectively, with 10 bases between them. There are 12 residues in the CDR3.

This chain uses TRBV27 with TRBJ2-5; D is unresolved. The J call is uncertain, as TRBJ2-7 better fits the DNA end. The germline V gene has CDR1 MNHEY and CDR2 SMNVEV (reference sequence). The CDR3 spans 15 residues. The chain's CDR3 is CASSRRPGLGYEQYF. The CDR3 DNA reads as TGTGCCAGCAGCCGCCGACCCGGTCTGGGCTACGAGCAGTACTTC.

The table lists this clone with a few counts. The genes are TRBV5-5 and TRBJ1-1; D not resolved. The CDR3 loop spans 13 amino acids. Germline V gene sequence: CDR1 SGHKS, CDR2 YYEKEE (reference sequence). Trimming took 1 base from V and 1 from J, leaving 5 bases between them. CDR3 bases: TGTGCCAGCAGCTTGATTCCGAACACTGAAGCTTTCTTT. Translation: CASSLIPNTEAFF.

The chain carries TRBV29-1 and TRBJ1-1; D might be TRBD1 (5 bases). This CDR3 has 13 amino acids. CDR1 and CDR2 (germline): SQVTM, ANQGSEA. With 7 bases removed from V and 0 bases from J, the gap between germline ends came to 12 bases. This chain's CDR3 is CSGEGRMNTEAFF. The CDR3 coding sequence is TGCAGCGGAGAGGGGCGGATGAACACTGAAGCTTTCTTT.

This clone was recorded once. This rearrangement joins TRBV11-3 to TRBJ1-4; D gene uncertain. The CDR3 totals 12 residues. Looked up from germline, CDR1 is SGHNT and CDR2 is YENEEA. V dropped 3 bases and J dropped 6 bases, with 5 bases sitting between them. The CDR3 is CASSFADEKLFF. The CDR3 nucleotides are TGTGCCAGCAGCTTCGCGGATGAAAAACTGTTTTTT.